This T cell receptor beta chain emerged from a study of T-cell reconstitution after alpha-beta-depleted transplantation in children. The TCRbeta library incorporated unique molecular identifiers. A single record per CDR3 protein comes from TCRdb applying MiXCR to the PCR reads. The top ten clones hold around 2.3% of a sample with about 500,000 distinct CDR3 sequences, less than 35% of them seen once. The sample was PBMCs from the stem cell graft donor, taken from the stem cell graft. The TCR sequence derives from a human donor who donated a stem cell graft to a child with aplastic anemia.

CDR3 sequence (DNA): TGTGCCAGCAGCCCTAACCAGGGGGCGCGTTCATATGGTGAGCAGTTCTTC. It specifies CASSPNQGARSYGEQFF. This chain connects TRBV28 to TRBJ2-1; TRBD1 matches 8 bases. From germline, CDR1 is MDHEN and CDR2 SYDVKM. The trim removed 6 bases at V and 9 bases at J, leaving 19 bases unmatched. This CDR3 region has 17 residues. The full variable domain, its missing parts supplied by reference TRBV28 and TRBJ2-1, is DVKVTQSSRYLVKRTGEKVFLECVQDMDHENMFWYRQDPGLGLRLIYFSYDVKMKEKGDIPEGYSVSREKKERFSLILESASTNQTSMYLCASSPNQGARSYGEQFFGPGTRLTVL.